The T cell receptor beta chain under discussion was sequenced for a study of blood T cells in healthy people across ages. About this clonotype: The antigen is undetermined.

Notes on the study in general: Expanded clonotype shifts may have been confounded, as the donors had an unknown CMV status. A roughly linear fall in TCR beta diversity per million T cells was seen with increasing age. The study found more naive CD4+ cells and higher diversity in long-lived than aged donors.

With a J-beta primer mix and a sample-barcoded 5' primer, a second PCR ran about 6 to 11 cycles. Every molecule of cDNA carried a tag from a template-switch adaptor with 12 random nucleotides. TCRdb called the 5' RACE reads again in MiXCR, with one record for every CDR3 protein. The data contain hundreds of thousands of distinct CDR3 sequences, approximately 67% of them singletons. The junction had 15 bases not matched to a gene; V was cut back by 6 bases and J by 4 bases. Germline V lookup: CDR1 SGHRS, CDR2 YFSETQ. This CDR3 has 16 residues. Specimen: blood. V usage is TRBV5-1 and J usage is TRBJ2-7; 8 nucleotides agree with TRBD1. This clonotype was obtained from a man younger than 45 in good health. DNA for the CDR3: TGCGCCAGCAAAACCCAACCAGGGGGCTCGGGGTACGAGCAGTACTTC. Protein product: CASKTQPGGSGYEQYF.